This T cell receptor beta chain derives from a study of CD4+ T cells in melanoma. Study observations and caveats: Reportedly, melanoma neoantigen-specific CD4+ T cells showed varied differentiation states. CD8+ T cell, macrophage and B cell function reportedly correlated with neoantigen-specific CD4+ T cells.

This clone is a singleton in its sample. Its antigen is as yet unknown. V was clipped by 3 bases and J by 2 bases, with 11 bases between them. CDR1 and CDR2 from the germline V gene are KGHSH and LQKENI. The CDR3 has 15 residues. This table comes from immunoSEQ multiplex PCR, and its TCRdb copy is limited to in-frame clones, with some not included. Here the sample spans about 55,000 clones, 60% to 75% being singletons. Sequenced material: tumor tissue. The V call is TRBV18, the J call TRBJ1-5; no reliable D call. The origin of this receptor is a human donor with melanoma. The CDR3 DNA reads TGTGCCAGCTCACCTCTTAATGGAGGCAATCAGCCCCAGCATTTT. Translating gives CASSPLNGGNQPQHF.